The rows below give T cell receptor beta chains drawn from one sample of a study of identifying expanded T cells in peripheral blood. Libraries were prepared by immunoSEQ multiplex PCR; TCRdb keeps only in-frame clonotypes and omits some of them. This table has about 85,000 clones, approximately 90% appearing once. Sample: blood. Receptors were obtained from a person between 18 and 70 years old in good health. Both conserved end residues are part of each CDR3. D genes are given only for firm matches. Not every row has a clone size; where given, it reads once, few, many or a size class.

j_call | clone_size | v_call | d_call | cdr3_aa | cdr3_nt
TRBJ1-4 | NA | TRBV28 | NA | CASSLIRDNEKLFF | TGTGCCAGCAGTTTAATAAGGGATAATGAAAAACTGTTTTTT
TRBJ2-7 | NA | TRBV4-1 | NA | CASSPSAALEQYF | TGCGCCAGCAGCCCTTCGGCAGCCCTCGAGCAGTACTTC
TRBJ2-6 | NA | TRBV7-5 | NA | CARSLVSGANVLTF | TGTGCCAGAAGCCTAGTCTCTGGGGCCAACGTCCTGACTTTC
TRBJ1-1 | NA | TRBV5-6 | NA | CASSLGARNTEAFF | TGTGCCAGCAGCTTGGGGGCGCGGAACACTGAAGCTTTCTTT
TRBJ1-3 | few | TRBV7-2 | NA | CASSSSRAGNTIYF | TGTGCCAGCAGCTCAAGTCGGGCTGGAAACACCATATATTTT
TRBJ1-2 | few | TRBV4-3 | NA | CASSQLTQTANYGYTF | TGCGCCAGCAGCCAACTCACGCAGACAGCTAACTATGGCTACACCTTC
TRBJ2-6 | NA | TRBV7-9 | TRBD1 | CASSLSPQTTGTGANVLTF | TGTGCCAGCAGCTTGAGCCCCCAAACGACAGGGACCGGGGCCAACGTCCTGACTTTC
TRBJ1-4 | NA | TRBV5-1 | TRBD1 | CASSVGQGAIFNEKLFF | TGCGCCAGCAGCGTGGGACAGGGGGCGATTTTTAATGAAAAACTGTTTTTT
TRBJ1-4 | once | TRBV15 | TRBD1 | CATSRIRGQSNEKLFF | TGTGCCACCAGCAGAATAAGGGGACAGTCTAATGAAAAACTGTTTTTT
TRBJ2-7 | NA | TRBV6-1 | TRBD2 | CASRVGGGTYEQYF | TGTGCCAGCCGGGTCGGCGGGGGGACCTACGAGCAGTACTTC
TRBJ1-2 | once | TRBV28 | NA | CASSLNGGYTF | TGTGCCAGCAGTTTAAACGGGGGCTACACCTTC
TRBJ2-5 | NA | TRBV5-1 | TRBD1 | CASSLPGTGSRQETQYF | TGCGCCAGCAGCTTGCCCGGGACAGGGTCGCGCCAAGAGACCCAGTACTTC
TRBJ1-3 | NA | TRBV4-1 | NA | CASSQDRASHSGNTIYF | TGCGCCAGCAGCCAAGATCGAGCCAGCCACTCTGGAAACACCATATATTTT
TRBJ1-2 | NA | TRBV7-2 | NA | CASQSGRGDYGYTF | TGTGCCAGCCAGTCGGGCCGGGGAGATTATGGCTACACCTTC
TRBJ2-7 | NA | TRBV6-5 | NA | CASSYYQEGYEQYF | TGTGCCAGCAGTTATTACCAAGAGGGATACGAGCAGTACTTC
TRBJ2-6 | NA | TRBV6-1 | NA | CASRTNRAGANVLTF | TGTGCCAGCAGGACTAACAGGGCTGGGGCCAACGTCCTGACTTTC
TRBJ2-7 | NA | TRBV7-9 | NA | CASSLVGGNFDEQYF | TGTGCCAGCAGCTTAGTGGGCGGAAATTTTGACGAGCAGTACTTC
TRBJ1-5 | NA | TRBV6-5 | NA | CASSYSRGSQPQHF | TGTGCCAGCAGTTACTCCCGGGGGAGTCAGCCCCAGCATTTT
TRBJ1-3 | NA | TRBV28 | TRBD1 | CASSKYGTAKFSGNTIYF | TGTGCCAGCAGTAAATATGGGACAGCGAAATTCTCTGGAAACACCATATATTTT
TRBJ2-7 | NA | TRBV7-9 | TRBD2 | CASSTSGGVGSAGFYEQYF | TGTGCCAGCTCTACGAGCGGGGGGGTAGGAAGTGCCGGCTTCTACGAGCAGTACTTC
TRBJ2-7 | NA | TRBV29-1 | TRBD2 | CSVWGPSGGTSYEQYF | TGCAGCGTTTGGGGTCCCTCGGGGGGAACCTCCTACGAGCAGTACTTC
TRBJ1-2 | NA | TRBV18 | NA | CASSQGTNYGYTF | TGTGCCAGCTCACAGGGGACTAACTATGGCTACACCTTC
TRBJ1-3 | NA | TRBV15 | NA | CATSSGNTIYF | TGTGCCACCAGCTCTGGAAACACCATATATTTT
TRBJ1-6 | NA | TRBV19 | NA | CASRLQQGGGSPLHF | TGTGCCAGTAGGCTCCAACAGGGAGGAGGTTCACCCCTCCACTTT
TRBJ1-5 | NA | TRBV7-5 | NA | CARSLGGSHSNQPQHF | TGTGCCAGAAGCTTAGGAGGCAGCCATAGCAATCAGCCCCAGCATTTT
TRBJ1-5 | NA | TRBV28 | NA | CASSSGGSNQPQHF | TGTGCCAGCAGTTCGGGGGGGAGCAATCAGCCCCAGCATTTT
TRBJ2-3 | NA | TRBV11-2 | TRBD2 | CASSSPTSGGITDTQYF | TGTGCCAGCAGCTCACCGACTAGCGGGGGGATCACAGATACGCAGTATTTT
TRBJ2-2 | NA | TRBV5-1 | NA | CASRESANTGELFF | TGCGCCAGCAGAGAATCAGCAAACACCGGGGAGCTGTTTTTT
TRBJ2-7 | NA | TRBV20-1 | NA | CSARVYEQYF | TGCAGTGCTAGAGTGTACGAGCAGTACTTC
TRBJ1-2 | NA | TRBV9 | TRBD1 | CASHRQGINGYTF | TGTGCCAGCCACCGACAGGGGATTAATGGCTACACCTTC
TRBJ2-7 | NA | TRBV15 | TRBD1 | CATSRRQGTYEQYF | TGTGCCACCAGCAGACGACAGGGAACCTACGAGCAGTACTTC
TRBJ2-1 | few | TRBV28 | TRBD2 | CASSSPSGGHNEQFF | TGTGCCAGCAGTTCCCCAAGCGGGGGGCACAATGAGCAGTTCTTC
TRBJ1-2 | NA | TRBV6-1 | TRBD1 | CASSEGNRGGAGYTF | TGTGCCAGCAGTGAGGGGAACAGGGGTGGAGCGGGCTACACCTTC
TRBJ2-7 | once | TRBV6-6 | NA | CASSSAEPYEQYF | TGTGCCAGCAGCTCCGCTGAACCCTACGAGCAGTACTTC
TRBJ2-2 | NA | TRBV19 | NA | CASSSHTGELFF | TGTGCCAGTAGTAGTCACACCGGGGAGCTGTTTTTT
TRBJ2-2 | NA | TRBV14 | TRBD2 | CASSHRPGLAGGRTGELFF | TGTGCCAGCAGCCATCGTCCGGGACTAGCGGGGGGGCGGACCGGGGAGCTGTTTTTT
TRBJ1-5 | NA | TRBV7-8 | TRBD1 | CASSLGQGNINQPQHF | TGTGCCAGCAGCTTAGGACAGGGTAATATAAATCAGCCCCAGCATTTT
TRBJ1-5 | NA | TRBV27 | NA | CASSFFQGNQPQHF | TGTGCCAGCAGTTTTTTCCAGGGCAATCAGCCCCAGCATTTT
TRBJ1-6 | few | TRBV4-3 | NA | CASSQVGPPRDSPLHF | TGCGCCAGCAGCCAAGTAGGACCCCCCCGGGATTCACCCCTCCACTTT
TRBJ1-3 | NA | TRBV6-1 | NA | CASSRGGSGNTIYF | TGTGCCAGCAGTCGGGGAGGGTCTGGAAACACCATATATTTT
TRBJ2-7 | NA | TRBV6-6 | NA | CASSYPGQIYEQYF | TGTGCCAGCAGTTACCCCGGACAGATCTACGAGCAGTACTTC
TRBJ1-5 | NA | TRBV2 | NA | CASRDLNYNQPQHF | TGTGCCAGCAGAGACCTAAATTATAATCAGCCCCAGCATTTT
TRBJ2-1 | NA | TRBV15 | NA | CATSIRANLYNEQFF | TGTGCCACCAGCATCCGGGCCAATCTCTACAATGAGCAGTTCTTC
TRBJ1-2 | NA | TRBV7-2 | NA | CASSLQQGYYGYTF | TGTGCCAGCAGCCTCCAACAGGGCTACTATGGCTACACCTTC
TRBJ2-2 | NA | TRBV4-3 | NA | CASSQPTPGLGGNTGELFF | TGCGCCAGCAGCCAACCTACCCCGGGACTTGGAGGGAATACCGGGGAGCTGTTTTTT
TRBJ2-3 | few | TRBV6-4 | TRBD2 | CASAKLAGAVDTQYF | TGTGCCAGCGCCAAATTAGCGGGGGCCGTAGATACGCAGTATTTT
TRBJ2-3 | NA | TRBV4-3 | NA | CASSPARGDTQYF | TGCGCCAGCAGCCCCGCCCGGGGAGATACGCAGTATTTT
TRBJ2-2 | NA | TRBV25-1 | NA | CASSDLTGQGELFF | TGTGCCAGCAGTGATCTGACAGGCCAAGGGGAGCTGTTTTTT
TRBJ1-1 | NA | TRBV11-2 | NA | CASSWRQPGEAFF | TGTGCCAGCAGCTGGAGACAGCCGGGGGAGGCTTTCTTT
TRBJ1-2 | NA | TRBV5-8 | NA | CASSSQRSDSLNYGYTF | TGTGCCAGCAGCTCCCAACGTTCGGACAGCCTAAACTATGGCTACACCTTC
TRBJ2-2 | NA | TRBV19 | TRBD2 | CASSITGGTGELFF | TGTGCCAGTAGTATAACGGGGGGCACCGGGGAGCTGTTTTTT
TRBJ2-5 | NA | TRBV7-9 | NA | CASSLLLNRAQETQYF | TGTGCCAGCAGCTTACTATTAAACCGGGCCCAAGAGACCCAGTACTTC
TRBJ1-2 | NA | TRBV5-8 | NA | CASRSPGEYTF | TGTGCCAGCAGGTCCCCGGGGGAGTACACCTTC
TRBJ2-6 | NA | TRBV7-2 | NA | CASSLATVGANVLTF | TGTGCCAGCAGCTTAGCCACCGTAGGGGCCAACGTCCTGACTTTC
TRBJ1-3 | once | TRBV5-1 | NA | CASSLEGNTIYF | TGCGCCAGCAGCTTGGAGGGAAACACCATATATTTT